This TCR beta chain was sequenced for a study of CD8 T cells in Susac syndrome. Healthy donors served as age- and sex-matched controls. The CD8+ and CD4+ T cells were isolated magnetically using a negative isolation approach, whereas the TEMRA cells were enriched by FACS. Note on this clonotype: Its target is not known.

Findings and caveats of the study: In its TCR sequencing and HLA analysis, the study acknowledged that the number of individuals was relatively small.

Random hexamers were used to reverse transcribe roughly 0.5 to 1 ug of RNA. The immunoSEQ assay covered 54 Vbeta and 13 Jbeta segments for CDR3. TCRdb passed the immunoSEQ multiplex PCR reads through MiXCR, listing each CDR3 protein once. This sample has approximately 160,000 distinct CDR3 sequences, with 80% to 95% found just once. This CDR3 contains 14 residues. Per the germline V gene, CDR1 is SEHNR and CDR2 is FQNEAQ (reference sequence). Trimming took off 6 bases at V and 3 bases at J, with 11 bases between the two ends. This chain joins TRBV7-9 and TRBJ2-2; tentative D call: TRBD1 (6 bases). Material: CD4+ T cells from PBMCs. The clonotype comes from a human donor in good health. DNA of the CDR3: TGTGCCAGCAGGGGGGCTGGCTACACCGGGGAGCTGTTTTTT. This sequence encodes CASRGAGYTGELFF.